Below, one TCR beta chain is given with its context. The antigen is not known. Ahead of sequencing, the ViraFEST assay grew antigen-specific CD4+ T cells using viral peptide pools. Investigators separated out CD4+ T cells once around eleven days of culture had passed. The data are from a study of vaccination effects on CD4 cells after COVID-19. The assay was immunoSEQ multiplex PCR, and TCRdb's table has in-frame clones only and misses some. Seen here are over 7,500 clones, about 70% observed once, and the top ten hold around 12%. V lost 0 bases to trimming and J lost 11 bases, with 8 bases between them. Germline V gene sequence: CDR1 LNHNV, CDR2 YYDKDF (reference sequence). CDR3 length equals 12 residues.

This material consisted of CD4+ T cells from PBMCs cultured with HCoV-229E spike peptides, taken before COVID-19 vaccination. This clonotype originated in a human donor who received a COVID-19 vaccine. The chain is built from TRBV15 and TRBJ1-5; no reliable D call. The CDR3 coding sequence is TGTGCCACCAGCAGAGACGCCGCAGCCCAGCATTTT. It yields the protein CATSRDAAAQHF.